Sequencing of this T cell receptor (beta chain) was carried out in a study of blood T cells in healthy people across ages. Study in general: In model experiments, template switching was able to capture about one barcoded beta molecule for every two T cells that were present.

Study results and limitations: Naive T cell percentage showed a strong correlation with the diversity of TCR beta.

As for this clonotype: Its antigen remains unknown.

With a J-beta primer mix and a sample-barcoded 5' primer, a second PCR ran about 7 to 12 cycles. A tag from a template-switch adaptor with 12 random nucleotides marked each cDNA molecule. Every sample gave at least 3 million paired-end reads containing CDR3. One entry per CDR3 protein, called by TCRdb with MiXCR from the 5' RACE reads. The sample includes hundreds of thousands of distinct CDR3 sequences, around 21% seen only once; the top ten take 3.6%. Germline V gives CDR1 LGHNA, CDR2 YSLEER. The V segment lost 3 bases and the J segment 3 bases; nucleotides outside the gene matches: 12. The CDR3 is 17 residues long.

Input material: blood. The J gene is TRBJ2-3, the V gene TRBV4-3, with TRBD1 identical over 7 bases. This receptor was taken from a man in his 70s in good health. The CDR3 spells CASSQSYRQGLTDTQYF. The CDR3 DNA reads as TGCGCCAGCAGCCAGTCGTACCGACAGGGCCTGACAGATACGCAGTATTTT.